Here is one T cell receptor (beta chain) with its context. This clone appeared a single time. Which antigen it targets is not known. Qualities for individual bases were not recorded, and no much larger clone is one base off. Using the immunoSEQ hsTCRbeta Kit, TCR beta CDR3 regions were sequenced from DNA. The study's processing was this. TCR sequencing data were analysed with the ImmunoSEQ Analyzer. T cell clonality was defined as 1 minus Pielou's evenness, as computed on productive rearrangements. The inverse Simpson index, applied to productive templates, was used to measure T cell diversity. T cell density was TCR beta template counts normalized to usable DNA, estimated by amplifying and sequencing housekeeping genes. TCR metrics were compared across histologic stages using two-sided Kruskal-Wallis tests. The immuneACCESS repertoire file appears here via TCRdb, limited to in-frame rearrangements. These files lack a portion of the clones; in checked studies, under half of the deficit traces to unresolved V genes, and the cause of the others is not known. V, J and clone size derive from that table, while D and trimming were established from the DNA sequence. The sample includes 20,000 to 25,000 clones, with over 70% observed a single time. The ten largest account for roughly 5.5% of the sample.

The data derive from a study of immune evolution from preneoplasia to lung adenocarcinoma (TCRdb year 2021). Regarding the study in general: No AAH lesions showed HLA loss of heterozygosity, compared with about 7.2% of AIS, approximately 15% of MIA and approximately 34% of ADC lesions. TCR sequencing data were obtained from 55 or so patients. It was reported in the study that 100 to 110 samples were used for TCR sequencing. Immune contexture across lung adenocarcinoma precursors and invasive adenocarcinoma was profiled using immune gene expression, TCR sequencing and multiplex immunofluorescence. Sample size was determined by specimen availability and not by a prior power calculation. Resected precursor lesions (AAH, AIS, MIA) and invasive adenocarcinomas were each compared against paired morphologically normal lung tissue. The immune data were combined with whole exome sequencing and methylation data from the same cohort of nodules. Class I HLA alleles were inferred from exome data with POLYSOLVER, and allele-specific HLA loss was detected with LOHHLA. In total, the cohort included 50 to 65 patients with pulmonary nodules, all of whom underwent surgical resection. Study-wide conclusions, independent of this receptor: Clonality was highest in normal lung, while later-stage lesions appeared to show lower clonality but higher T cell density and diversity. The highest T cell clonality was observed in KRAS-mutant nodules compared with EGFR-mutant or double wild-type lesions. Because all patients were from Japan and China, applicability to Western populations was uncertain. Findings were based on association rather than direct causation; larger cohorts with long-term follow-up and longitudinal biopsies were deemed needed. Normal lung had the highest top T cell clone frequencies, which appeared to decline progressively from AAH through AIS, MIA and invasive adenocarcinoma.

Resection was performed on patients in Japan or China between the mid-2010s and the late 2010s. Two lung cancer pathologists independently reviewed H&E slides to confirm the histologic diagnosis of every case. To enrich premalignant or tumor cells for nucleic acid extraction, macro-dissection was performed after pathologic assessment. FFPE tissue was used for DNA isolation with the AllPrep DNA/RNA FFPE Kit. The sequenced sample was FFPE invasive lung adenocarcinoma tissue. The sample's cell subset or site label is to be understood as: frankly invasive lung adenocarcinoma (ADC). The receptor was isolated from a person aged 55-75 years with lung adenocarcinoma.

The encoded CDR3 is CASSLLGSVSYNEQFF. The bases are TGTGCCAGCAGCTTATTGGGTAGCGTCTCCTACAATGAGCAGTTCTTC. The receptor chain draws on TRBV7-2 and TRBJ2-1; possibly the D gene is TRBD2, per 5 matching bases. The germline V gene encodes CDR1 SGHTA and CDR2 FQGNSA. Trimming at the junction amounts to 2 bases on V and 0 bases on J, and the germline ends lie 11 bases apart. Spanning cysteine to phenylalanine, the CDR3 consists of 16 amino acids. Only CDR3 DNA remains: 48 bases, in frame from the first base.